Listed below are T cell receptor beta chains from one sample, sequenced in a study of TIL therapy for anti-PD-1-resistant metastatic lung cancer. The protocol was immunoSEQ multiplex PCR, while the TCRdb copy is restricted to in-frame clones and leaves out a portion. Of 50,000 to 60,000 clones listed, less than 85% are singletons. The sequenced sample was tumor tissue, obtained at baseline. The receptor source for this set is a person aged 25 to 85 with non-small cell lung cancer. The CDR3 runs from the conserved cysteine through the conserved F or W. The order of the fields is D gene, V gene, clone size, J gene, CDR3 DNA, CDR3 protein. A D gene is named only where the DNA matches it firmly. The size of a clone is reported for some rows only, either as once, few or many, or as a class for expanded clones.

NA	TRBV30	NA	TRBJ1-3	TGTGCCACCGACAGTCGCTCTGGAAACACCATATATTTT	CATDSRSGNTIYF
NA	TRBV21-1	NA	TRBJ1-1	TGTGCCAGCAGCCCACAGGCAGGAGATATGAACACTGAAGCTTTCTTT	CASSPQAGDMNTEAFF
TRBD2	TRBV5-1	NA	TRBJ2-7	TGCGCCAGCATGCGAGCGGGAGCCTACGAGCAGTACTTC	CASMRAGAYEQYF
NA	TRBV10-1	NA	TRBJ2-7	TGCGCCAGCAGTAGGACAACCTACGAGCAGTACTTC	CASSRTTYEQYF
NA	TRBV5-6	NA	TRBJ1-1	TGTGCCAGCAGCTCCACAGGGCCCAGAGAGACTGAAGCTTTCTTT	CASSSTGPRETEAFF
TRBD1	TRBV9	NA	TRBJ1-2	TGTGCCAGCAGCGTAGCCGCAGGGGGCTGGTACTATGGCTACACCTTC	CASSVAAGGWYYGYTF
NA	TRBV30	NA	TRBJ2-7	TGTGCCTGGAGTGTCGGTCAATTCGACTACGAGCAGTACTTC	CAWSVGQFDYEQYF
NA	TRBV6-6	NA	TRBJ1-6	TGTGCCAGCAGTTCCCCCGGGAATTCACCCCTCCACTTT	CASSSPGNSPLHF
NA	TRBV5-4	once	TRBJ2-2	TGTGCCAGCAGCTTGAAGAGGAGCAGTGGTAACTTTTGGGAGCTGTTTTTT	CASSLKRSSGNFWELFF
TRBD1	TRBV28	NA	TRBJ2-7	TGTGCCAGCTTTAAAGCCGGGACAGCATCTTACGAGCAGTACTTC	CASFKAGTASYEQYF
NA	TRBV4-1	few	TRBJ2-7	TGCGCCAGCAGCCAAGAGAAGGGCTCCTACGAGCAGTACTTC	CASSQEKGSYEQYF
NA	TRBV6-5	NA	TRBJ1-6	TGTGCCAGCAGTGAAATAGGGGTAAATTCACCCCTCCACTTT	CASSEIGVNSPLHF
TRBD1	TRBV19	NA	TRBJ2-3	TGTGCCAGTAGTACGACAGGGGGTGGGAACACAGATACGCAGTATTTT	CASSTTGGGNTDTQYF
TRBD1	TRBV19	NA	TRBJ1-2	TGTGCCAGTAGTACCCGGAGGGGAAACCGGGACAGATATGGCTACACCTTC	CASSTRRGNRDRYGYTF
NA	TRBV28	few	TRBJ2-6	TGTGCCAGCAGACTCTCTGGGGCCAACGTCCTGACTTTC	CASRLSGANVLTF
NA	TRBV19	few	TRBJ2-7	TGTGCCAGTAGTATAGAACCAGGCTCCTACGAGCAGTACTTC	CASSIEPGSYEQYF
NA	TRBV2	NA	TRBJ2-1	TGTGCCAGCAGTGGGGAAGACAATGAGCAGTTCTTC	CASSGEDNEQFF
TRBD1	TRBV11-2	NA	TRBJ2-7	TGTGCCAGCAGGGGACCAGGGGGTTCGTTCGGATCCTACGAGCAGTACTTC	CASRGPGGSFGSYEQYF
TRBD2	TRBV29-1	NA	TRBJ2-2	TGCAGCGTTGCTGGGCTAGCGGGGCCGAACACCGGGGAGCTGTTTTTT	CSVAGLAGPNTGELFF
TRBD1	TRBV5-1	NA	TRBJ2-2	TGCGCCAGCAGCATAGGGACAGGTAACACCGGGGAGCTGTTTTTT	CASSIGTGNTGELFF
TRBD2	TRBV5-4	few	TRBJ2-5	TGTGCCAGCAGCTTGCCCGGACTAGCGGGACTCGGGGAGACCCAGTACTTC	CASSLPGLAGLGETQYF
TRBD1	TRBV19	many	TRBJ1-5	TGTGCCAGTAGTATACCGGGACAGGGGGCGAAGCAGCCCCAGCATTTT	CASSIPGQGAKQPQHF
NA	TRBV10-3	NA	TRBJ1-5	TGTGCCATCAGTGAATGGGGGCAGCGGGGCAATCAGCCCCAGCATTTT	CAISEWGQRGNQPQHF
NA	TRBV5-4	NA	TRBJ2-5	TGTGCCAGCAGCTTACCTCCGGGGAGCGGGGAGACCCAGTACTTC	CASSLPPGSGETQYF